One sample yielded the 8 T cell receptor beta chains listed below, sequenced in a study of blood T cell repertoires in COVID-19. The data were produced by immunoSEQ multiplex PCR, yet TCRdb's version contains in-frame clones alone and is incomplete. The table lists some 150,000 clones, roughly 83% of them singletons. The material sequenced was peripheral blood. These receptors all come from a woman in her seventies with COVID-19, enrolled during active disease.

The J gene is TRBJ2-7, the V gene TRBV2; D might be TRBD2 (6 bases). Trimming removed 3 bases at V and 0 bases at J, with 12 bases between. CDR3 length equals 15 residues. Germline V lookup: CDR1 SNHLY, CDR2 FYNNEI. As DNA, the CDR3 is TGTGCCAGCAGTGAGCGGGACCGTAGCTCCTACGAGCAGTACTTC. Protein: CASSERDRSSYEQYF. Supplemented by reference TRBV2 and TRBJ2-7, the full variable domain reads EPEVTQTPSHQVTQMGQEVILRCVPISNHLYFYWYRQILGQKVEFLVSFYNNEISEKSEIFDDQFSVERPDGSNFTLKIRSTKLEDSAMYFCASSERDRSSYEQYFGPGTRLTVT.

J is TRBJ1-1 and V is TRBV6-5, with 7 bases identical to TRBD1. Germline V gives CDR1 MNHEY, CDR2 SVGAGI. There are 15 residues in the CDR3. V gave up 6 bases and J gave up 7 bases; unmatched junction bases: 14. CDR3 bases: TGTGCCAGCAGCGGATGGGGACAGAGCCGTGTTGAAGCTTTCTTT. This codes for CASSGWGQSRVEAFF.

The chain couples TRBV11-2 to TRBJ2-5, with TRBD2 as a possible D gene (6 bases). CDR3 length equals 15 residues. Germline CDR1 and CDR2: SGHAT and FQNNGV. Trimming cost V 5 bases and J 2 bases, with 15 bases left between them. CDR3 loop: CASSPLPTSQETQYF. The CDR3 coding sequence is TGTGCCAGCAGCCCCCTCCCGACTAGTCAAGAGACCCAGTACTTC.

The chain couples TRBV7-2 to TRBJ1-4; D possibly corresponds to TRBD1 (5 bases). The V and J ends lost 3 bases and 3 bases respectively, with 11 bases between them. Per germline, CDR1 SGHTA and CDR2 FQGNSA. This CDR3 has 15 amino acids. The CDR3 DNA is TGTGCCAGCAGCTTGCAGGGTTTTGCTAATGAAAAACTGTTTTTT. The encoded protein is CASSLQGFANEKLFF.

This chain links TRBV7-3 with TRBJ2-5, with TRBD1 as a possible D gene (6 bases). The CDR3 runs 15 residues. V shed 2 bases and J shed 5 bases, with 15 bases lying between them. Germline assignment: CDR1 SGHTA and CDR2 FQGTGA. CDR3 nucleotides: TGTGCCAGCAGCTTAGATCCAGGGGCAGGGGAGACCCAGTACTTC. Its translation is CASSLDPGAGETQYF.

The rearrangement uses TRBV9 and TRBJ2-7; 7 bases align to TRBD1. CDR1 and CDR2 (germline): SGDLS, YYNGEE. The CDR3 has 14 amino acids. J lost 1 base, V lost 2 bases, and 3 bases had no gene match. CDR3 protein: CASSVRDRSYEQYF. The CDR3 DNA follows: TGTGCCAGCAGCGTCCGGGACAGATCCTACGAGCAGTACTTC.

The chain links TRBV27 to TRBJ1-5; 12 positions agree with TRBD1. V shed 1 base and J 8 bases; nucleotides not matched to a gene: 9. CDR1 and CDR2 from the germline V gene are MNHEY and SMNVEV (reference sequence). The CDR3 runs to 17 residues. The CDR3, as DNA: TGTGCCAGCAGTTTATTGGGGACAGGGGGCATAATTAAGCCCCAGCATTTT. Its protein is CASSLLGTGGIIKPQHF.

This chain uses TRBV12-3 or TRBV12-4 with TRBJ2-5, with 10 positions matching TRBD1. CDR3 size: 13 residues. Losses at the gene ends were 10 bases for V and 4 bases for J; bases not matched to a gene: 6. In nucleotides, the CDR3 is TGTGCCACCAAGGGACAGGGGAGAGAGACCCAGTACTTC. Its translation is CATKGQGRETQYF.